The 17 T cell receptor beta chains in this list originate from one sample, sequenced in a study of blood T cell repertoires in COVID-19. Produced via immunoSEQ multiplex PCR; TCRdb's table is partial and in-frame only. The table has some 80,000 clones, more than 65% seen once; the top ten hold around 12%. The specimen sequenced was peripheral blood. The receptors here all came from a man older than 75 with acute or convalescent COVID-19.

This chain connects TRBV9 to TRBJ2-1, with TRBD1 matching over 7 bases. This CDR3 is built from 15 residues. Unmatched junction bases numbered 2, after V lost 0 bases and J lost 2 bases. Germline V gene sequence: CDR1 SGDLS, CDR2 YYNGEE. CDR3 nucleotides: TGTGCCAGCAGCGTAGGGCAGGGGGCCTACAATGAGCAGTTCTTC. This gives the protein CASSVGQGAYNEQFF.

The CDR3 DNA sequence: TGCGCCAGCAGCCAAGATGTTGACACCGGCCGCAACTATGGCTACACCTTC. This sequence encodes CASSQDVDTGRNYGYTF. This chain uses TRBV4-1 with TRBJ1-2, with no clear D. The CDR3 runs 17 residues. Germline V gene sequence: CDR1 MGHRA, CDR2 YSYEKL. The V gene lost 0 bases and the J gene lost 2 bases, with 16 bases spanning the gap.

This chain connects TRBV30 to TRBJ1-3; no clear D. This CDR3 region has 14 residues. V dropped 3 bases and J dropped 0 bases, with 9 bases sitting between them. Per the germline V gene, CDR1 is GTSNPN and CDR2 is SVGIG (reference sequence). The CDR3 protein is CAWSADNSGNTIYF. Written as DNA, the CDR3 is TGTGCCTGGAGCGCCGACAACTCTGGAAACACCATATATTTT. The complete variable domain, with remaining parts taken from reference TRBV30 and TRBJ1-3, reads SQTIHQWPATLVQPVGSPLSLECTVEGTSNPNLYWYRQAAGRGLQLLFYSVGIGQISSEVPQNLSASRPQDRQFILSSKKLLLSDSGFYLCAWSADNSGNTIYFGEGSWLTVV.

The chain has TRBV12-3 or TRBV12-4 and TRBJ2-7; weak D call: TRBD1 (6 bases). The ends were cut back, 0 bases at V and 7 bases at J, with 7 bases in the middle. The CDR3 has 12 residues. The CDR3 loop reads CASSLAGQEQYF. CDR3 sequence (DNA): TGTGCCAGCAGTTTAGCCGGACAGGAGCAGTACTTC.

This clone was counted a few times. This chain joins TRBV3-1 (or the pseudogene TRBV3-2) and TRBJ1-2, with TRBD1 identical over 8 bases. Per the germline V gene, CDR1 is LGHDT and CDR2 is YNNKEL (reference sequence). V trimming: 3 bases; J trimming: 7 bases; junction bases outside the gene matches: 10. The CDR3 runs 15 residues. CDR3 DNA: TGTGCCAGCAGCCAGAATTCGGACAGGGCTCCTGGCTACACCTTC. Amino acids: CASSQNSDRAPGYTF.

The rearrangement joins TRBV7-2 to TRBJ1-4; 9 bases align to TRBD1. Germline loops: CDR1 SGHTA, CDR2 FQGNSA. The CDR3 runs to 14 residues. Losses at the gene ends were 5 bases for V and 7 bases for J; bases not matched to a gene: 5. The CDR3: CASSIQGAGEKLFF. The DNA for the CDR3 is TGTGCCAGCAGCATACAGGGGGCTGGTGAAAAACTGTTTTTT. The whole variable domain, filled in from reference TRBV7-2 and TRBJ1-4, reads GAGVSQSPSNKVTEKGKDVELRCDPISGHTALYWYRQSLGQGLEFLIYFQGNSAPDKSGLPSDRFSAERTGGSVSTLTIQRTQQEDSAVYLCASSIQGAGEKLFFGSGTQLSVL.

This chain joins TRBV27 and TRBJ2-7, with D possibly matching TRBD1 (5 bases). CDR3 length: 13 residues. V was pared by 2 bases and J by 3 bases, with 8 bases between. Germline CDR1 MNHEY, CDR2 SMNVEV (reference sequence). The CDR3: CASSLTGFYEQYF. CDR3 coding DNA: TGTGCCAGCAGTTTAACAGGTTTCTACGAGCAGTACTTC.

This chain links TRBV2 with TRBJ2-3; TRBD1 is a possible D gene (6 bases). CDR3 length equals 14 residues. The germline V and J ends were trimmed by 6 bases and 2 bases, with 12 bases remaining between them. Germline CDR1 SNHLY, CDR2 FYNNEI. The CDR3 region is CASRNRVSTDTQYF. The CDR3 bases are TGTGCCAGCAGAAACAGGGTTTCCACAGATACGCAGTATTTT.

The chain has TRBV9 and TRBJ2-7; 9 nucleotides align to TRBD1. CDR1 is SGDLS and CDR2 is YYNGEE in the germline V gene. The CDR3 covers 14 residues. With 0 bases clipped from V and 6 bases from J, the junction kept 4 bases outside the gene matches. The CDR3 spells CASSVGGTGFEQYF. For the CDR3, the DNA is TGTGCCAGCAGCGTAGGCGGGACAGGGTTCGAGCAGTACTTC.

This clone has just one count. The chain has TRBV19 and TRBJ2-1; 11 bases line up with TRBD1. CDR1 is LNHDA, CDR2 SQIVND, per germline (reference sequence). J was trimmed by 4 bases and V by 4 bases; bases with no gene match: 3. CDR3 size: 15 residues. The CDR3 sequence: CASSKGTGGYNEQFF. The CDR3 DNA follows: TGTGCCAGTAGTAAGGGGACAGGGGGATACAATGAGCAGTTCTTC.

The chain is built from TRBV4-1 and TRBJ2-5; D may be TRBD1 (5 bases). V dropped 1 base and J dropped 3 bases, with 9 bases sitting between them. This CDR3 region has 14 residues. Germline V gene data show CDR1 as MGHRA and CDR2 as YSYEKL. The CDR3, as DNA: TGCGCCAGCAGCCAAGGAATCAGGGAAGAGACCCAGTACTTC. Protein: CASSQGIREETQYF.

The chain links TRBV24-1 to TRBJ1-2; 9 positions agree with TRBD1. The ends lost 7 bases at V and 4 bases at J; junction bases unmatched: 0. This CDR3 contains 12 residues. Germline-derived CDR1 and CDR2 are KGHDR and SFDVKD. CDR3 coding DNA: TGTGCCACCAGGACAGGGGGCTATGGCTACACCTTC. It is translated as CATRTGGYGYTF.

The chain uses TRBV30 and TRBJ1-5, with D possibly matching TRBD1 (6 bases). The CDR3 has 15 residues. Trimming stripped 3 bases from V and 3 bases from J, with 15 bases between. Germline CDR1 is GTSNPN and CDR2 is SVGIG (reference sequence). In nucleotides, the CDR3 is TGTGCCTGGAGCCGGGACACGAGTTTCAATCAGCCCCAGCATTTT. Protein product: CAWSRDTSFNQPQHF.

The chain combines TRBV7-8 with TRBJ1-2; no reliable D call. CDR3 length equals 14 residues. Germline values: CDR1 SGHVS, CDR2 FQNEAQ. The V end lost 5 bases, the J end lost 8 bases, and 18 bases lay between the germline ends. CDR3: CASSLSGSKEGYTF. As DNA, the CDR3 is TGTGCCAGCAGCCTCTCGGGGTCCAAGGAGGGCTACACCTTC.

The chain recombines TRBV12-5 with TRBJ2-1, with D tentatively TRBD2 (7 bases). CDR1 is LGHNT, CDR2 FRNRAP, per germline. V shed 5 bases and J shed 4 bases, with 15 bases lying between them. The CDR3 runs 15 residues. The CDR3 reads CASGPPGGPYNEQFF. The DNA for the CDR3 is TGTGCTAGTGGTCCCCCCGGGGGGCCTTACAATGAGCAGTTCTTC.

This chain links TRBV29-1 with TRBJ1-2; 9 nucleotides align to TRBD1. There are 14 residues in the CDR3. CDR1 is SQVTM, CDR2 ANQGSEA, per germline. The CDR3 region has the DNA TGCATCTTAATCCGGGACAGGGTTCGCTATGGCTACACCTTC. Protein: CILIRDRVRYGYTF.

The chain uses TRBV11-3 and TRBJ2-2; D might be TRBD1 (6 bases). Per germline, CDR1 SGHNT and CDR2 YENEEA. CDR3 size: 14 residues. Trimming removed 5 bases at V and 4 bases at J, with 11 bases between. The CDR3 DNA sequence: TGTGCCAGCAGCGCGGACAGTTTCACCGGGGAGCTGTTTTTT. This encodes CASSADSFTGELFF.